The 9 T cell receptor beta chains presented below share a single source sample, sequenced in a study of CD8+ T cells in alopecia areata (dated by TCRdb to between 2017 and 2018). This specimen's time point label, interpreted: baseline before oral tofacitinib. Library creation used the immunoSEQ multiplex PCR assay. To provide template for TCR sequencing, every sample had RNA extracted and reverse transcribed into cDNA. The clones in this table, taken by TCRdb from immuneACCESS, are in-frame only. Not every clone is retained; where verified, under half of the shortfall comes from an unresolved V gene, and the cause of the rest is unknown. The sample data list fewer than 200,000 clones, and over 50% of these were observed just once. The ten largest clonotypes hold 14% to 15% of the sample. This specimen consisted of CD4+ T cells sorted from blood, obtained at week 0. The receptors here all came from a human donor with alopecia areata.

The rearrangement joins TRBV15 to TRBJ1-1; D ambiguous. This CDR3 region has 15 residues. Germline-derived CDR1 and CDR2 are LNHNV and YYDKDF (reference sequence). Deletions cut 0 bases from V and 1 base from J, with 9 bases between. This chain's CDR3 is CATSRESSGNTEAFF. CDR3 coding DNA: TGTGCCACCAGCAGAGAGTCGTCAGGGAACACTGAAGCTTTCTTT.

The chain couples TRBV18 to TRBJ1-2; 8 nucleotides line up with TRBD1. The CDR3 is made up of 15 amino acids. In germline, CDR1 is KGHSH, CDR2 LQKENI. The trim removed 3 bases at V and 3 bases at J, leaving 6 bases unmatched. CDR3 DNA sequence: TGTGCCAGCTCACCGCGGACAGGGTTGGACTATGGCTACACCTTC. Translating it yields CASSPRTGLDYGYTF.

CDR3 loop: CSVQRGTDTQYF. The CDR3 DNA reads as TGCAGCGTACAACGCGGAACAGATACGCAGTATTTT. The chain links TRBV29-1 to TRBJ2-3; D uncertain. Trimming shortened V by 6 bases and J by 3 bases, and 10 bases separated the two germline ends. This CDR3 has 12 amino acids. Per the germline V gene, CDR1 is SQVTM and CDR2 is ANQGSEA.

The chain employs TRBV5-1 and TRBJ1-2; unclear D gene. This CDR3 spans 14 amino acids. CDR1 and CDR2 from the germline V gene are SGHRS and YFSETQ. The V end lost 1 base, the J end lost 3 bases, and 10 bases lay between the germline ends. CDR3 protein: CASSLSQQDYGYTF. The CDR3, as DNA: TGCGCCAGCAGCTTGTCACAGCAAGACTATGGCTACACCTTC.

DNA of the CDR3: TGTGCCAGTAAGGGGCAGGGGGCCGGCACCGGGGAGCTGTTTTTT. Amino acids: CASKGQGAGTGELFF. The chain is built from TRBV19 and TRBJ2-2; 8 positions agree with TRBD1. V was clipped by 7 bases and J by 4 bases; unmatched bases: 8. Germline V gene data show CDR1 as LNHDA and CDR2 as SQIVND (reference sequence). The CDR3 covers 15 residues.

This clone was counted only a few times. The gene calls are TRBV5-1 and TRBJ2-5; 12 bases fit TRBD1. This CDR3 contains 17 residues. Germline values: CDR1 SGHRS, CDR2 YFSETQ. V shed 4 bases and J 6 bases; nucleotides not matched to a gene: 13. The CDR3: CASSIEVGDRGHKTQYF. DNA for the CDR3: TGCGCCAGCAGCATTGAAGTCGGGGACAGGGGGCACAAGACCCAGTACTTC.

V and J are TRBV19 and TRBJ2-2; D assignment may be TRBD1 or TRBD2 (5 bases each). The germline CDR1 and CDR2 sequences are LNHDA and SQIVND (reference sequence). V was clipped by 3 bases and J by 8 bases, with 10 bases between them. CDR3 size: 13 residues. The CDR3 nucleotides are TGTGCCAGTAGTATTGGGGGTTCGGGGGAGCTGTTTTTT. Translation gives CASSIGGSGELFF. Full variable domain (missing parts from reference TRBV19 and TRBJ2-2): DGGITQSPKYLFRKEGQNVTLSCEQNLNHDAMYWYRQDPGQGLRLIYYSQIVNDFQKGDIAEGYSVSREKKESFPLTVTSAQKNPTAFYLCASSIGGSGELFFGEGSRLTVL.

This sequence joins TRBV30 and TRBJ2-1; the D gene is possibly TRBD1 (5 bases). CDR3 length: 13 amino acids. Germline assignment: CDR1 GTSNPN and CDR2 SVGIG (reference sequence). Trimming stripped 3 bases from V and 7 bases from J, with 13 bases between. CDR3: CAWSKGQINEQFF. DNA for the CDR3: TGTGCCTGGAGCAAGGGGCAGATAAATGAGCAGTTCTTC.

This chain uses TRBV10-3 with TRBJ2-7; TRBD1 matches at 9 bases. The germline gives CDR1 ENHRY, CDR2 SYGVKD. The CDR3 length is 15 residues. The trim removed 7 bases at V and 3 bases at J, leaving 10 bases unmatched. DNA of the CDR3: TGTGCCATCATGGGCAGTCGGACAGGGGACTACGAGCAGTACTTC. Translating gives CAIMGSRTGDYEQYF.